This entry lists 27 T cell receptor beta chains sequenced from one sample in a study of cytomegalovirus exposure and HLA in healthy donors. PCR amplification relied on 60 Vbeta primers (plus 13 Jbeta primers). TCRdb's copy holds only in-frame clones and misses some; the assay was immunoSEQ multiplex PCR. The profile covers roughly 75,000 clones, with approximately 80% appearing a single time and under 20% taken by the ten largest. The specimen sequenced was PBMCs. The receptors derive from an older man in good health and CMV-seropositive.

CDR3 bases: TGCGCCAGCAGCTTAACAGGGGCGGTTACTAATGAAAAACTGTTTTTT. Amino acids: CASSLTGAVTNEKLFF. This chain links TRBV5-1 with TRBJ1-4; 7 nucleotides match TRBD1. The CDR3 is made up of 16 amino acids. The germline V gene encodes CDR1 SGHRS and CDR2 YFSETQ. The ends lost 2 bases at V and 2 bases at J; junction bases unmatched: 6.

The DNA for the CDR3 is TGTGCCAGCAGTTTCAGGTTGGGGCAGATGGGGGAGCAGTACTTC. Residues: CASSFRLGQMGEQYF. The genes are TRBV27 and TRBJ2-7; a possible D gene is TRBD1 (5 bases). Germline V gene sequence: CDR1 MNHEY, CDR2 SMNVEV (reference sequence). The CDR3 runs to 15 residues. Trimming took 3 bases from V and 7 from J, leaving 19 bases between them.

This clone has just a few counts. This chain connects TRBV7-9 to TRBJ2-3; D perhaps matches TRBD2 (7 bases). The length of the CDR3 is 17 residues. Between the trimmed V and J ends, which lost 1 base and 6 bases, there was a span of 20 bases. Germline CDR1 reads SEHNR; CDR2 reads FQNEAQ (reference sequence). CDR3 sequence: CASSLEGGWGGRDTQYF. The CDR3 DNA reads as TGTGCCAGCAGCTTAGAAGGCGGGTGGGGGGGCCGGGATACGCAGTATTTT.

The chain has TRBV25-1 and TRBJ2-3; 9 bases are a match to TRBD2. Losses at the gene ends were 4 bases for V and 0 bases for J; bases not matched to a gene: 5. CDR1 and CDR2 (germline): MGHDK, SYGVNS. CDR3 length: 16 residues. CDR3 bases: TGTGCCAGCAGTGCCATAGCGGGAGCTAGCACAGATACGCAGTATTTT. Residues: CASSAIAGASTDTQYF.

The chain joins TRBV5-1 to TRBJ2-3; D may be TRBD2 (5 bases). Germline V gene data show CDR1 as SGHRS and CDR2 as YFSETQ. V shed 4 bases and J shed 3 bases, with 12 bases lying between them. The CDR3 covers 14 residues. The CDR3 sequence: CASSPRRHTDTQYF. CDR3 DNA: TGCGCCAGCAGCCCCAGGAGGCATACAGATACGCAGTATTTT.

The chain is built from TRBV10-3 and TRBJ2-7, with 8 bases fitting TRBD1. The junction had 6 bases not matched to a gene; V was cut back by 10 bases and J by 4 bases. The CDR3 has 12 amino acids. CDR1 ENHRY and CDR2 SYGVKD come from the germline V gene. In nucleotides, the CDR3 is TGTGCCACCAACGGACAGGGTTACGAGCAGTACTTC. This encodes CATNGQGYEQYF.

The V and J genes are TRBV11-2 and TRBJ1-1; D gene ambiguous. The CDR3 contains 13 residues. V lost 5 bases, J lost 4 bases, and 11 bases lay in between. From germline, CDR1 is SGHAT and CDR2 FQNNGV. The CDR3, as DNA: TGTGCCAGCAGCCCCCGTTCGGGCACTGAAGCTTTCTTT. It translates to CASSPRSGTEAFF. The complete variable domain, with remaining parts taken from reference TRBV11-2 and TRBJ1-1, reads EAGVAQSPRYKIIEKRQSVAFWCNPISGHATLYWYQQILGQGPKLLIQFQNNGVVDDSQLPKDRFSAERLKGVDSTLKIQPAKLEDSAVYLCASSPRSGTEAFFGQGTRLTVV.

The V gene is TRBV5-1, the J gene TRBJ2-3; a weak D match, TRBD2 (6 bases). Trimming cost V 0 bases and J 5 bases, with 10 bases left between them. This CDR3 region has 14 residues. The germline V gene has CDR1 SGHRS and CDR2 YFSETQ. The CDR3: CASSLGQGGDTQYF. CDR3 sequence (DNA): TGCGCCAGCAGCTTGGGCCAGGGAGGAGATACGCAGTATTTT.

The CDR3: CASRPGRGEEQYF. The CDR3 DNA reads TGTGCCAGCAGACCTGGACGGGGTGAGGAGCAGTACTTC. This chain uses TRBV7-2 with TRBJ2-7; D is perhaps TRBD2 (5 bases). The CDR3 is made up of 13 amino acids. V was cut by 6 bases and J by 7 bases, with 16 bases left in between. Germline V gene lookup returns CDR1 SGHTA and CDR2 FQGNSA.

This sequence joins TRBV7-8 and TRBJ2-5, with D maybe TRBD2 (6 bases). The CDR3 has 14 residues. Germline V gene lookup returns CDR1 SGHVS and CDR2 FQNEAQ. Trimming removed 1 base from V and 5 bases from J, with 11 bases in between. CDR3 sequence reads: CASSLGGSGETQYF. The CDR3 region has the DNA TGTGCCAGCAGCTTAGGGGGAAGCGGGGAGACCCAGTACTTC.

This clone occurred a few times. V and J are TRBV6-5 and TRBJ1-1; no definite D call. Germline V gives CDR1 MNHEY, CDR2 SVGAGI. The CDR3 covers 13 residues. With 4 bases removed from V and 11 bases from J, the gap between germline ends came to 17 bases. The CDR3 region has the DNA TGTGCCAGCAGTTCTCCTCAAGTGAGGCAGGCTTTCTTT. It specifies CASSSPQVRQAFF.

This clone was counted a single time. J is TRBJ2-3 and V is TRBV5-1, with 10 bases lining up with TRBD2. The germline gives CDR1 SGHRS, CDR2 YFSETQ. J was trimmed by 2 bases and V by 0 bases; bases with no gene match: 3. The CDR3 has 16 residues. CDR3 residues: CASSLALAGPTDTQYF. Here the CDR3 DNA reads TGCGCCAGCAGCTTGGCACTAGCGGGACCCACAGATACGCAGTATTTT.

The chain joins TRBV9 to TRBJ2-3, with 11 bases lining up with TRBD2. Germline trimming cut 3 bases from V and 5 bases from J; bases unmatched to any gene: 8. The CDR3 contains 16 residues. Germline CDR1 and CDR2: SGDLS and YYNGEE. The CDR3 DNA sequence: TGTGCCAGCAGCGCACTAGCGGGAGTGGTTGAAGATACGCAGTATTTT. Translated, it gives CASSALAGVVEDTQYF. Full variable domain (outside the CDR3, taken from reference TRBV9 and TRBJ2-3): DSGVTQTPKHLITATGQRVTLRCSPRSGDLSVYWYQQSLDQGLQFLIQYYNGEERAKGNILERFSAQQFPDLHSELNLSSLELGDSALYFCASSALAGVVEDTQYFGPGTRLTVL.

This clone was detected a few times. J is TRBJ2-1 and V is TRBV9; 9 positions agree with TRBD2. The CDR3 covers 17 residues. CDR1 and CDR2 (germline): SGDLS, YYNGEE. J gave up 1 base and V 0 bases, and 5 bases lay outside the gene matches. The CDR3 loop reads CASSVDGGGASYNEQFF. The CDR3 nucleotides are TGTGCCAGCAGCGTAGATGGCGGGGGGGCATCCTACAATGAGCAGTTCTTC.

As for this clone: Additional DNA sequences in this sample encode the identical CDR3. The V and J genes are TRBV28 and TRBJ2-7, with D unclear. CDR1 MDHEN and CDR2 SYDVKM come from the germline V gene. Trimming took 5 bases from V and 4 from J, leaving 6 bases between them. This CDR3 is built from 11 residues. The CDR3 DNA follows: TGTGCCAGCAGTGCCCGGTACGAGCAGTACTTC. As protein: CASSARYEQYF.

The chain has TRBV18 and TRBJ1-2; no clear D. The CDR3 totals 13 residues. The V end was cut by 2 bases, the J end by 2 bases, with 6 bases between. Germline assignment: CDR1 KGHSH and CDR2 LQKENI. The CDR3 spells CASSPGGNYGYTF. CDR3 bases: TGTGCCAGCTCACCAGGAGGGAACTATGGCTACACCTTC.

The CDR3 bases are TGTGCCAGCAGTGGGGCGGGAGCGCAAACGGATACGCAGTATTTT. Translation gives CASSGAGAQTDTQYF. This chain uses TRBV2 with TRBJ2-3; 7 bases are shared with TRBD2. Trimming at V came to 4 bases and at J to 6 bases, leaving 10 bases not matched to a gene. This CDR3 has 15 residues. Germline V gives CDR1 SNHLY, CDR2 FYNNEI.

CDR3: CASSLGLAGGVTGELFF. CDR3 bases: TGCGCCAGCAGCCTAGGACTAGCGGGAGGGGTCACCGGGGAGCTGTTTTTT. The chain recombines TRBV5-1 with TRBJ2-2, with 15 bases that match TRBD2. CDR1 is SGHRS and CDR2 is YFSETQ in the germline V gene. V shed 4 bases and J 4 bases; nucleotides not matched to a gene: 5. This CDR3 spans 17 amino acids.

This sequence joins TRBV6-1 and TRBJ1-1; 8 bases line up with TRBD1. With 6 bases clipped from V and 4 bases from J, the junction kept 4 bases outside the gene matches. Germline CDR1 MNHNS, CDR2 SASEGT. This CDR3 comprises 13 residues. CDR3: CASRGQAITEAFF. The CDR3 coding sequence is TGTGCCAGCAGGGGACAGGCGATCACTGAAGCTTTCTTT.

The CDR3 DNA is TGTGCCAGCAGTGTGGACAGGGATCTCTACGAGCAGTACTTC. Translated: CASSVDRDLYEQYF. This chain uses TRBV6-5 with TRBJ2-7; 8 bases align to TRBD1. Germline V gene lookup returns CDR1 MNHEY and CDR2 SVGAGI. The CDR3 is 14 amino acids. V lost 5 bases, J lost 3 bases, and 6 bases stayed unmatched.

This clone was seen a few times. V and J are TRBV29-1 and TRBJ2-5; maybe TRBD1 (5 bases). The CDR3 loop spans 15 amino acids. Germline CDR1 SQVTM, CDR2 ANQGSEA. Deletions cut 4 bases from V and 5 bases from J, with 20 bases between. In nucleotides, the CDR3 is TGCAGCGTTGGGGGCGGATTTCCTAGTGGCGAGACCCAGTACTTC. Its translation: CSVGGGFPSGETQYF.

The genes are TRBV18 and TRBJ2-7; D possibly corresponds to TRBD2 (5 bases). The germline V gene encodes CDR1 KGHSH and CDR2 LQKENI. The CDR3 extends over 13 amino acids. V lost 6 bases, J lost 2 bases, and 11 bases lay in between. CDR3 residues: CASSETGTYEQYF. The CDR3 DNA sequence: TGTGCCAGCTCCGAAACGGGAACCTACGAGCAGTACTTC.

This clone was observed a few times. The CDR3 region is CASSLRRTEAFF. For the CDR3, the DNA is TGTGCCAGCAGCTTGCGTCGCACTGAAGCTTTCTTT. The rearrangement joins TRBV5-6 to TRBJ1-1; D remains ambiguous. The CDR3 has 12 amino acids. With 1 base removed from V and 4 bases from J, the gap between germline ends came to 5 bases. Germline CDR1 and CDR2: SGHDT and YYEEEE.

This rearrangement joins TRBV7-8 to TRBJ2-3; TRBD1 matches 7 bases. Germline CDR1 reads SGHVS; CDR2 reads FQNEAQ. The J segment lost 4 bases and the V segment lost 0 bases, leaving 10 bases of the junction unmatched. The CDR3 is made up of 17 amino acids. DNA for the CDR3: TGTGCCAGCAGCTTAGCGTCAGGGGGTGGATTGGCAGATACGCAGTATTTT. As protein: CASSLASGGGLADTQYF.

The gene calls are TRBV28 and TRBJ2-5, with a weak D call TRBD2 (6 bases). This CDR3 contains 13 residues. Trimming cost V 6 bases and J 7 bases, with 15 bases left between them. Germline V gene lookup returns CDR1 MDHEN and CDR2 SYDVKM. The CDR3 nucleotides are TGTGCCAGCAGCTTCGCGGAGGGGTTGACCCAGTACTTC. Translating it yields CASSFAEGLTQYF.

V is TRBV5-1 and J is TRBJ2-5; a weak D match, TRBD2 (5 bases). Looked up from germline, CDR1 is SGHRS and CDR2 is YFSETQ. The CDR3 is made up of 14 amino acids. The V end lost 4 bases, the J end lost 5 bases, and 15 bases lay between the germline ends. CDR3 DNA: TGCGCCAGCAGCCTCCGTTCGGGCGGGGAGACCCAGTACTTC. Its translation is CASSLRSGGETQYF. Using reference TRBV5-1 and TRBJ2-5 for the parts outside the CDR3, the full variable domain is KAGVTQTPRYLIKTRGQQVTLSCSPISGHRSVSWYQQTPGQGLQFLFEYFSETQRNKGNFPGRFSGRQFSNSRSEMNVSTLELGDSALYLCASSLRSGGETQYFGPGTRLLVL.

V and J are TRBV9 and TRBJ2-1; 8 bases align to TRBD1. The V and J ends lost 2 bases and 3 bases, in that order; junction bases with no gene match: 10. Germline V CDR1 and CDR2: SGDLS, YYNGEE. CDR3 length: 17 amino acids. CDR3 loop: CASSVTGDLGGYNEQFF. CDR3 DNA: TGTGCCAGCAGCGTGACAGGGGATTTAGGAGGCTACAATGAGCAGTTCTTC.